This TCR beta chain comes out of a study of shared T cell receptors in the human thymus. This clone was found a few times. Some clones are missing from TCRdb's copy, which holds only in-frame ones; the method was immunoSEQ multiplex PCR. The table shows hundreds of thousands of clones, with around nine tenths occurring only once. From germline, CDR1 is MNHEY and CDR2 SVGAGI. V dropped 5 bases and J dropped 6 bases, with 14 bases sitting between them. The length of the CDR3 is 13 residues. Separately, the same data were catalogued under a study of human thymus T cells. As reported in that work: Donation came from healthy Finnish infants having corrective surgery for congenital heart defects. As related research reported, thymic repertoires overlapped highly among unrelated individuals.

The sequence derives from a boy under three years old with a congenital heart defect. The chain couples TRBV6-5 to TRBJ2-7; D possibly corresponds to TRBD1 (6 bases). The specimen was thymocytes. For the CDR3, the DNA is TGTGCCAGCAGTGATTACAGGGTCGGCGAGCAGTACTTC. Translating it yields CASSDYRVGEQYF.